This TCR beta chain was found in a study of shared clonotypes between healthy human individuals. Measured with immunoSEQ multiplex PCR; TCRdb has only the in-frame clones, and not every one. The table lists some 2,400,000 clones, approximately 96% of them singletons. The germline V and J ends were trimmed by 5 bases and 6 bases, with 10 bases remaining between them. Germline loops: CDR1 LNHDA, CDR2 SQIVND (reference sequence). The CDR3 sequence is 12 residues long. The chain has TRBV19 and TRBJ1-1; D might be TRBD1 (6 bases). The receptor comes from a man aged 18-30 years in good health. The sample comprised naive CD4+ T cells sorted from blood. Subset noted: CD45RA+ positively selected. The CDR3 bases are TGTGCCAGTAGTCTCAGGGGCGCTGAAGCTTTCTTT. Its protein product is CASSLRGAEAFF. Full variable domain (outside the CDR3, taken from reference TRBV19 and TRBJ1-1): DGGITQSPKYLFRKEGQNVTLSCEQNLNHDAMYWYRQDPGQGLRLIYYSQIVNDFQKGDIAEGYSVSREKKESFPLTVTSAQKNPTAFYLCASSLRGAEAFFGQGTRLTVV.